A few counts support the clone carrying this T cell receptor beta chain. Its matching antigen is unknown. The V end was cut by 5 bases, the J end by 0 bases, with 10 bases between. Per germline, CDR1 MNHEY and CDR2 SMNVEV (reference sequence). CDR3 length equals 15 residues. Unique-molecular-identifier-tagged TCR beta cDNA libraries were used. TCRdb used MiXCR to reprocess the PCR reads, holding one entry per CDR3 protein. Found here are roughly 580,000 distinct CDR3 sequences, roughly two fifths of them singletons; the top ten hold 1.5% to 2%. This specimen comes from a study of post-analysis software for immune sequencing data. Study-wide results and caveats: TRBV segments more frequent in patients than in controls numbered roughly five and included TRBV5-6, TRBV5-1 and TRBV20-1. Controls had significantly higher normalized Chao1 diversity than multiple sclerosis patients. The F measure placed samples prepared in the same batch into strongly shared clusters.

Sequencing was performed on blood. The chain is built from TRBV27 and TRBJ1-4; D is uncertain. The sequence was obtained from a girl under 18 with multiple sclerosis. The DNA for the CDR3 is TGTGCCAGCAGTCAAGGACCGTCAACTAATGAAAAACTGTTTTTT. This encodes CASSQGPSTNEKLFF.